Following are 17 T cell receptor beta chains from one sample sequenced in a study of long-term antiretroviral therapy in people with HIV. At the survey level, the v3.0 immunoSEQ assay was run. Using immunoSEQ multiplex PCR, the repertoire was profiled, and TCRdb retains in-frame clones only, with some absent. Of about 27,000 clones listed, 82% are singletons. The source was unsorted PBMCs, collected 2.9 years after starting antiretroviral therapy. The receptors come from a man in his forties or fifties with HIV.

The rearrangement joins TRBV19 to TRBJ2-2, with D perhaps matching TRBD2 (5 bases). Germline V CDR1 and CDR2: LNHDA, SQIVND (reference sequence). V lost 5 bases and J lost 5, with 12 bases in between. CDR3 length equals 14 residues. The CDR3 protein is CASSVAPGTGELFF. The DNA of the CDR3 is TGTGCCAGTAGTGTGGCCCCGGGGACCGGGGAGCTGTTTTTT.

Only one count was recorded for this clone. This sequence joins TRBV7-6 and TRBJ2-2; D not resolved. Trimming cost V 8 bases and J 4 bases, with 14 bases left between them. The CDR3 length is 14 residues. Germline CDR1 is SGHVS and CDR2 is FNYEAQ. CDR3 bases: TGTGCCAGCGCCCCCCTGGGATCCACCGGGGAGCTGTTTTTT. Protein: CASAPLGSTGELFF.

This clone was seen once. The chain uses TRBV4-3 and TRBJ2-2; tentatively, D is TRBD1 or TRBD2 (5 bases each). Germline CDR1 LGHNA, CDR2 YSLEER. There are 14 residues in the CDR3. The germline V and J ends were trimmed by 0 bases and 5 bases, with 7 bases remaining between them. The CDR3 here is CASSQEWGTGELFF. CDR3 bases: TGCGCCAGCAGCCAAGAATGGGGGACCGGGGAGCTGTTTTTT.

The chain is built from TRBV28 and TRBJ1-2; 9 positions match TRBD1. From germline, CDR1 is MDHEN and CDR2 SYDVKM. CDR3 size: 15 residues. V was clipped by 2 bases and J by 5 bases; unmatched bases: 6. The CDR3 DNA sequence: TGTGCCAGCAGTTTAAGGGTACAGGGGGCATATGGCTACACCTTC. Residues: CASSLRVQGAYGYTF.

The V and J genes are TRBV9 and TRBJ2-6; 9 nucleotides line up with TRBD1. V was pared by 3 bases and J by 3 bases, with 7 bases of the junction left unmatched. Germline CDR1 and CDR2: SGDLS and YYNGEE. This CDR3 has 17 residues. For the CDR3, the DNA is TGTGCCAGCAGCGCTACAGGGGGCGCTAGTGGGGCCAACGTCCTGACTTTC. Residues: CASSATGGASGANVLTF. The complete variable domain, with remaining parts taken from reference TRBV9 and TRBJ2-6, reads DSGVTQTPKHLITATGQRVTLRCSPRSGDLSVYWYQQSLDQGLQFLIQYYNGEERAKGNILERFSAQQFPDLHSELNLSSLELGDSALYFCASSATGGASGANVLTFGAGSRLTVL.

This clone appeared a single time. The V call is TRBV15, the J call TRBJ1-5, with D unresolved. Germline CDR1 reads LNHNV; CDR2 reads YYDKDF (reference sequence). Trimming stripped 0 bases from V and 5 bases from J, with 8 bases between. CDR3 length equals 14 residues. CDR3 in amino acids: CATSRDLSDQPQHF. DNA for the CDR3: TGTGCCACCAGCAGAGATCTATCCGATCAGCCCCAGCATTTT.

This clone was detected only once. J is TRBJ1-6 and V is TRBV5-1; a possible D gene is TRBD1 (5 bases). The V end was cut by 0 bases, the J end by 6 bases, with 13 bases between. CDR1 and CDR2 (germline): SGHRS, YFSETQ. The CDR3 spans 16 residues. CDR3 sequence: CASSLGGTVSNSPLHF. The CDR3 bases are TGCGCCAGCAGCTTGGGCGGGACGGTGTCTAATTCACCCCTCCACTTT.

CDR3 sequence (DNA): TGCGCCAGCAGCTGGGGTGAGATACGAAACACCATATATTTT. Protein sequence: CASSWGEIRNTIYF. The gene calls are TRBV5-1 and TRBJ1-3; D is unresolved. Deletions cut 3 bases from V and 5 bases from J, with 12 bases between. Germline CDR1 and CDR2: SGHRS and YFSETQ. The CDR3 runs 14 residues.

CDR3 in amino acids: CASSEGGALGTNYGYTF. CDR3 in DNA: TGTGCCAGCAGTGAAGGGGGAGCTTTGGGCACTAACTATGGCTACACCTTC. This chain connects TRBV6-1 to TRBJ1-2; D uncertain. Germline V gene lookup returns CDR1 MNHNS and CDR2 SASEGT. The germline V and J ends were trimmed by 1 base and 0 bases, with 15 bases remaining between them. This CDR3 has 17 residues.

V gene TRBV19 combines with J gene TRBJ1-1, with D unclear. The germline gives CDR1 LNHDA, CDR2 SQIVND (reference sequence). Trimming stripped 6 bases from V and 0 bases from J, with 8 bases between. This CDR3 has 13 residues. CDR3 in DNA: TGTGCCAGTAGCCTCGCACTGAACACTGAAGCTTTCTTT. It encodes CASSLALNTEAFF.

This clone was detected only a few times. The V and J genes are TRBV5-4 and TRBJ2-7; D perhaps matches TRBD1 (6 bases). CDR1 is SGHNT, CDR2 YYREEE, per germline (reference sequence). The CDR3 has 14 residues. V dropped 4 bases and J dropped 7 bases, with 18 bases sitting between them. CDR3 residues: CASSRAGDGGEQYF. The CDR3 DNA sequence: TGTGCCAGCAGCCGAGCAGGGGATGGCGGGGAGCAGTACTTC.

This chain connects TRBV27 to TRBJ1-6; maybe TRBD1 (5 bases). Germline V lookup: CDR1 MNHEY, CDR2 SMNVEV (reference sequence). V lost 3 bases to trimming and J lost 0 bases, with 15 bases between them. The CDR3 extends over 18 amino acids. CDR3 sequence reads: CASSFFRDLSSYNSPLHF. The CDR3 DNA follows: TGTGCCAGCAGTTTTTTCAGGGATTTAAGCTCCTATAATTCACCCCTCCACTTT.

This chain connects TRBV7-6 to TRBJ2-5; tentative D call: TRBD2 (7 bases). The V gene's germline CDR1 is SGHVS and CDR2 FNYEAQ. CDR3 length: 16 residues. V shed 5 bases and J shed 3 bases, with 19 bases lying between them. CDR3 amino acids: CASSRKPRGREETQYF. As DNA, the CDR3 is TGTGCCAGCAGCAGAAAACCGCGGGGGCGCGAAGAGACCCAGTACTTC.

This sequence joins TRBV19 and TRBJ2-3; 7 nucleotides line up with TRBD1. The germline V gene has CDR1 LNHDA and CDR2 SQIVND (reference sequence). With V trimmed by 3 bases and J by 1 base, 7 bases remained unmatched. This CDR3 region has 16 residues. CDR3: CASSMAAGTGTDTQYF. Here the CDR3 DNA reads TGTGCCAGTAGTATGGCGGCCGGGACAGGCACAGATACGCAGTATTTT. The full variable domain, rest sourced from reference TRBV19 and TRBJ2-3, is DGGITQSPKYLFRKEGQNVTLSCEQNLNHDAMYWYRQDPGQGLRLIYYSQIVNDFQKGDIAEGYSVSREKKESFPLTVTSAQKNPTAFYLCASSMAAGTGTDTQYFGPGTRLTVL.

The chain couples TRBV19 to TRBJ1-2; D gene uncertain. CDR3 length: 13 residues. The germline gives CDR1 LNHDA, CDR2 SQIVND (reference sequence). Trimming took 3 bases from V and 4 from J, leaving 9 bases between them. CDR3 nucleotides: TGTGCCAGTAGTATCGGCACTCCCTATGGCTACACCTTC. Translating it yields CASSIGTPYGYTF.

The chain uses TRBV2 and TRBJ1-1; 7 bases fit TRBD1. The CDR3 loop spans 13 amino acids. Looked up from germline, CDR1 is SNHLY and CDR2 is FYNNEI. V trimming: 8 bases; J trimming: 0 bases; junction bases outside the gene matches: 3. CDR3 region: CASLRGVNTEAFF. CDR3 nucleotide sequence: TGTGCCAGCCTCAGGGGGGTGAACACTGAAGCTTTCTTT.

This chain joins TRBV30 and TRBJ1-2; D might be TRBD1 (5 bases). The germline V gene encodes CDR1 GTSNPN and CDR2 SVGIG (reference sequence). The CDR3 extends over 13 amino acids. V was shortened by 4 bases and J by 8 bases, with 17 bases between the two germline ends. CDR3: CAWKGQGFVGYTF. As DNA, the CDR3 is TGTGCCTGGAAGGGGCAGGGTTTCGTCGGCTACACCTTC. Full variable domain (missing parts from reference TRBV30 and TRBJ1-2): SQTIHQWPATLVQPVGSPLSLECTVEGTSNPNLYWYRQAAGRGLQLLFYSVGIGQISSEVPQNLSASRPQDRQFILSSKKLLLSDSGFYLCAWKGQGFVGYTFGSGTRLTVV.